Sequencing of this TCR beta chain was carried out in a study of shared clonotypes between healthy human individuals. The CDR3 runs 11 residues. Germline V gives CDR1 SQVTM, CDR2 ANQGSEA. This table comes from immunoSEQ multiplex PCR, and its TCRdb copy is limited to in-frame clones, with some not included. The sample holds about 470,000 clones; 79% are singletons and the top ten take approximately 13%. The receptor comes from a woman aged 35 to 49 in good health. Some clones in this sample may be carry-over from other donors' samples. The chain carries TRBV29-1 and TRBJ2-5; D gene unclear. The DNA end favors TRBJ2-7, so the J call may be wrong. Sequenced input: PBMCs. CDR3 DNA: TGCAGCGTTGAAGGTTCCTACGAGCAGTACTTC. It translates to CSVEGSYEQYF.